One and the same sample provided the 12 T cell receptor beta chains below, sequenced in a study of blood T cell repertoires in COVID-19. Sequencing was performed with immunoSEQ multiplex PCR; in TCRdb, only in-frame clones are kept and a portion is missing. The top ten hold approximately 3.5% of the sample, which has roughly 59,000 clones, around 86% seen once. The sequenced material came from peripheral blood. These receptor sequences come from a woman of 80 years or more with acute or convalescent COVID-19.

DNA of the CDR3: TGTGCCAGCAGCGCAGAGGGCGGGAGCTCCTACAATGAGCAGTTCTTC. As protein: CASSAEGGSSYNEQFF. The chain combines TRBV5-4 with TRBJ2-1; 7 nucleotides agree with TRBD2. The germline V gene encodes CDR1 SGHNT and CDR2 YYREEE (reference sequence). CDR3 length equals 16 residues. The V gene end was trimmed by 4 bases and the J gene end by 0 bases; junction bases not matched to a gene: 7.

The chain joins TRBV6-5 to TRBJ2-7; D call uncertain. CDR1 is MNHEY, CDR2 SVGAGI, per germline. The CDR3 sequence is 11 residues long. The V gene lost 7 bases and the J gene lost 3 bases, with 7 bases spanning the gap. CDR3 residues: CASTHSYEQYF. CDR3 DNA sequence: TGTGCCAGCACCCACAGCTACGAGCAGTACTTC.

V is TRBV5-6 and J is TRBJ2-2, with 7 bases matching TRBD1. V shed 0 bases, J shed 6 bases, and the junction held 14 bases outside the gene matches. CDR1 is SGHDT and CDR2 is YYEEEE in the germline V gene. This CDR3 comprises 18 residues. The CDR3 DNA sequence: TGTGCCAGCAGCTTGGGGGGTGGACCCTCGACAGGGTCCGGGGAGCTGTTTTTT. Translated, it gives CASSLGGGPSTGSGELFF.

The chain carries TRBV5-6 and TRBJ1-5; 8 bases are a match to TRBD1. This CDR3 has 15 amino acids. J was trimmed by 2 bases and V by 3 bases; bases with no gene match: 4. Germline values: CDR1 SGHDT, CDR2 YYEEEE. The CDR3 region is CASSSQGAGNQPQHF. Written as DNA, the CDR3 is TGTGCCAGCAGCTCCCAGGGGGCCGGCAATCAGCCCCAGCATTTT.

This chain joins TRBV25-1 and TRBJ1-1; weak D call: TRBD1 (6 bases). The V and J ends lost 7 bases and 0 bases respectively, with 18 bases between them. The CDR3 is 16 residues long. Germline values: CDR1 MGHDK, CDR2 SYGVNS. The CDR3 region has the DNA TGTGCCAGCACCTCCGGCGCAGGGGTGATGAACACTGAAGCTTTCTTT. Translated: CASTSGAGVMNTEAFF.

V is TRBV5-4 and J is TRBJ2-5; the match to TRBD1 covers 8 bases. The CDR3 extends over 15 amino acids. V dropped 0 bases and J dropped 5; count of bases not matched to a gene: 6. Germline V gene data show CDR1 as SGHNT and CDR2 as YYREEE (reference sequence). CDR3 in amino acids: CASSLVGTGDETQYF. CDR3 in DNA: TGTGCCAGCAGCTTGGTCGGGACAGGAGACGAGACCCAGTACTTC.

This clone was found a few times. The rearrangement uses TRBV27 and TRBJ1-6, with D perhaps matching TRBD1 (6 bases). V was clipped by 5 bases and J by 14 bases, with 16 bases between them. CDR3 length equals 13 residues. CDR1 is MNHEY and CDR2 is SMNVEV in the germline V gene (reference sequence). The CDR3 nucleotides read TGTGCCAGCAGTCGATCTGACAGGCTCACCCTCCACTTT. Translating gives CASSRSDRLTLHF.

The CDR3 DNA is TGTGCCAGCAGTGAAGCAGGCAGGGGTAATCACGAGCAGTACTTC. As protein: CASSEAGRGNHEQYF. The chain joins TRBV6-1 to TRBJ2-7, with D perhaps TRBD1 (6 bases). The ends were cut back, 0 bases at V and 5 bases at J, with 14 bases in the middle. The CDR3 extends over 15 amino acids. Germline CDR1 reads MNHNS; CDR2 reads SASEGT.

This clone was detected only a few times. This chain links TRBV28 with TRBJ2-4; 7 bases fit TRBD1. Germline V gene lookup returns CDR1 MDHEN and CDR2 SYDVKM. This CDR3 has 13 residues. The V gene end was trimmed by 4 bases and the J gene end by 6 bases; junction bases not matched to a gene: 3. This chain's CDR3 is CASSSGQLNIQYF. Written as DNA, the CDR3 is TGTGCCAGCAGTTCGGGACAGCTAAACATTCAGTACTTC.

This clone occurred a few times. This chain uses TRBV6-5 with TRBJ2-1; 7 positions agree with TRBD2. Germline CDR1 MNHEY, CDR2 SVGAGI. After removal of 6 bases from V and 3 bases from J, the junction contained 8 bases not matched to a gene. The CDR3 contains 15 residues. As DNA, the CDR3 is TGTGCCAGCAGGGGTGGCGGGAGAATCTACAATGAGCAGTTCTTC. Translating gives CASRGGGRIYNEQFF.

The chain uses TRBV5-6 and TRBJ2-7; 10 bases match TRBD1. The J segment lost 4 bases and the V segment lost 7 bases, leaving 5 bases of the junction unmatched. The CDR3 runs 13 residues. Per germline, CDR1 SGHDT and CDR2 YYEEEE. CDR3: CASPRDRGYEQYF. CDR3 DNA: TGTGCCAGCCCGAGGGACAGGGGTTACGAGCAGTACTTC. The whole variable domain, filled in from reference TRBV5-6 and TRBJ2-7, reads DAGVTQSPTHLIKTRGQQVTLRCSPKSGHDTVSWYQQALGQGPQFIFQYYEEEERQRGNFPDRFSGHQFPNYSSELNVNALLLGDSALYLCASPRDRGYEQYFGPGTRLTVT.

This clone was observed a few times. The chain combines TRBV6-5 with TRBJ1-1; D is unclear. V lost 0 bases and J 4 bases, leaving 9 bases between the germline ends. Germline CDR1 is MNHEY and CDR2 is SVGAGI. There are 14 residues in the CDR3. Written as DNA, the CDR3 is TGTGCCAGCAGTTACTCGCCAGGAACCACTGAAGCTTTCTTT. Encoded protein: CASSYSPGTTEAFF.